A single TCR beta chain is shown here with its context. Seattle researchers signed up patients amid active infection and tracked them longitudinally. The sample comes from a study of blood T cell repertoires in COVID-19. As for the study in general: Donors in the United States, Italy and Spain gave samples during acute or convalescent COVID-19. T cells, B-cell-depleted T cells, or PBMCs supplied cDNA or gDNA.

In the original analysis: Amplification with reference gene primers provided the estimates of nucleated cell counts. Profiling relied on immunoSEQ multiplex PCR, and the TCRdb table lists in-frame clones only, not all of them. The DNA gave D and trimming, while V, J and clone size come from that table. The sample consists of around 150,000 clones, approximately 84% of them appearing once. This TCR was sampled from a woman in her fifties or sixties with COVID-19, enrolled during active disease. The sample was peripheral blood.

The chain's CDR3 is CASSREGGLGGYTF. In DNA form, the CDR3 reads TGTGCCAGCAGCCGGGAGGGGGGCTTGGGCGGCTACACCTTC. The chain couples TRBV3-1 (or the pseudogene TRBV3-2) to TRBJ1-2, with a weak D call TRBD1 (6 bases). Germline CDR1 LGHDT, CDR2 YNNKEL (reference sequence). Trimming took off 4 bases at V and 8 bases at J, with 17 bases between the two ends. CDR3 length: 14 amino acids.